The sequence of this TCR beta chain was determined in a study of blood T cell repertoires in COVID-19. At the level of the study: The study drew acute and convalescent COVID-19 samples from the United States, Italy and Spain.

This clone appeared once. One Seattle source followed patients from active infection through their disease course. From germline, CDR1 is SGHRS and CDR2 YFSETQ. The V end was cut by 0 bases, the J end by 2 bases, with 8 bases between. This CDR3 comprises 15 residues. Under the authors' procedure: Cell counts per sample came from amplifying reference gene primers. The protocol was immunoSEQ multiplex PCR, while the TCRdb copy is restricted to in-frame clones and leaves out a portion. That table supplies the V and J calls and clone size; D and trimming were determined from the DNA. The data show hundreds of thousands of clones, about 88% seen once.

Sequenced sample: peripheral blood. This receptor was taken from a woman aged 70-85 years with COVID-19, enrolled during active disease. The chain employs TRBV5-1 and TRBJ2-2, with D possibly TRBD2 on 5 matching bases. The CDR3 region has the DNA TGCGCCAGCAGCTTGGGAGGGATTAACACCGGGGAGCTGTTTTTT. Residues: CASSLGGINTGELFF.